This T cell receptor beta chain was identified during a study of blood T cell repertoires in COVID-19. Background on the study: Acute and convalescent COVID-19 samples came from the United States, Italy and Spain. The analysed material was cDNA or gDNA that came from T cells, B-cell-depleted T cells, or PBMCs.

The V and J ends lost 4 bases and 5 bases respectively, with 9 bases between them. Per the germline V gene, CDR1 is SGHRS and CDR2 is YFSETQ. This CDR3 contains 12 residues. How the authors handled the data: Estimation of nucleated cell counts was performed using reference gene primer amplification. Clones were sequenced by immunoSEQ multiplex PCR, and TCRdb holds only the in-frame ones, with some missing. Clone size and V and J calls were adopted from that table, with D and trimming inferred from the DNA. The sample consists of approximately 360,000 clones, around 90% of them appearing once. The gene calls are TRBV5-1 and TRBJ2-5, with D hard to call. The clonotype originates from a man aged 18 to 30 with active or convalescent COVID-19. The specimen was peripheral blood. CDR3 loop: CASSPNWETQYF. The CDR3 coding sequence is TGCGCCAGCAGCCCGAACTGGGAGACCCAGTACTTC.